The following is a TCR beta chain sequence with its context. No antigen is known for it. No much larger clonotype is one base removed from it; base qualities were not supplied. The sample is drawn from a study of T cells after yellow fever vaccination (dated by TCRdb to the late 2010s). Background on the whole study: The SMART-Seq v4 Ultra Low Input RNA kit was used to prepare libraries from fractions with low cell numbers. To track T-cell clones before and after primary and booster YFV17D yellow fever vaccination, bulk TCR alpha and beta repertoires were sequenced longitudinally. Two healthy male donors, one aged 18 to 29 and one aged 30 to 40 years, were included in the cohort. Blood was drawn at multiple timepoints before and after primary and secondary immunization, with bulk PBMC replicates and cell subsets isolated. Broad study findings and their caveats: FACS-sorted repertoires could contain abundant contaminating clonotypes from the bulk population, so computational filtering was required. Because only a couple of donors were included in the study, the extent to which the findings can be generalized is limited. Most clones expanded after primary vaccination were re-detected after the booster (about 95% of CD4 and 88% of CD8), suggesting broad memory maintenance. The secondary T-cell response was weaker than the primary response but faster, peaking on day 5 instead of day 15. A small fraction of clonotypes appeared in both the CD4 and CD8 compartments, likely as a result of convergent recombination.

CDR1 and CDR2 are read off the germline V gene as MNHEY and SVGEGT. V is trimmed back by 5 bases and J by 9 bases, and the junction contains 14 bases that no gene match accounts for. The CDR3 covers 15 residues, taking in both the cysteine and the phenylalanine. CDR3 DNA is the only sequence kept; it has 45 bases, read in frame from the first base. The sequencer listed for this sample is Illumina NovaSeq 6000. TCR cDNA was made using 5'RACE template switching, a step that added a universal primer site and unique molecular identifiers. Priming of cDNA synthesis was performed from both the TCR alpha and TCR beta constant segments. Library amplification involved two PCR steps, and the second step added sample barcodes and sequencing adapters. Sequencing of libraries was performed on Illumina HiSeq 2500 (2x100 bp) or NovaSeq (2x150 bp). From the authors' description of their analysis: MIGEC handled demultiplexing of reads and collapsing into UMI consensus sequences, while MiXCR performed V(D)J alignment. Vaccine-responding clonotypes were identified with edgeR using replicate PBMC samples, with FDR below 0.01 and a log2 fold change above 5 up to day 15 being required. Each bulk clonotype was labeled CD4 or CD8 based on which sequenced repertoire, CD4 or CD8, contained the clonotype at higher abundance. Using fastp trimming at Q25 and MiXCR clonotype assembly, TCRdb reanalyzed the public sequencing data and kept in-frame beta chains. Merged by CDR3 protein, the rows form single entries marked with the most common genes and DNA. The V and J calls come from TCRdb's annotation, not from the publication. The sample profile shows about 170,000 distinct CDR3 sequences; roughly 11% of them were found once. The ten largest clones capture 36% of the sample.

The treatment or condition label for this specimen denotes: live attenuated yellow fever vaccine strain. A standard Ficoll-Paque protocol was used to isolate PBMCs from peripheral blood. Dynabeads CD4 and CD8 positive selection kits were used to isolate CD4 and CD8 T-cell fractions. TriZol was used to extract RNA from bulk PBMCs, from CD4 and CD8 fractions, and from dextramer-positive and dextramer-negative fractions. The rearrangement joined TRBV6-2 or TRBV6-3 to TRBJ2-5; TRBD1 fits 8 bases in the junction. This specimen was CD8+ T cells sorted from PBMCs, taken 15 days after the yellow fever booster vaccination. This TCR was recovered from a man aged 18 to 30 who received the YFV17D yellow fever vaccine. Here is the DNA: TGTGCCAGCAGTACGTCCGGGGACAGGCACCTGGCCCAGTACTTC. Its amino acids are CASSTSGDRHLAQYF.